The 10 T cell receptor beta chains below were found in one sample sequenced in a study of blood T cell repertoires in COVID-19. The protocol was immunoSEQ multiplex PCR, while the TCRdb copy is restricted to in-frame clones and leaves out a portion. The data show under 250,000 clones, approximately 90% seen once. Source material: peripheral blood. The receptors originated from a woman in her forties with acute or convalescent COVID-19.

The CDR3: CASSPPRASMNTEAFF. The CDR3 region has the DNA TGTGCCAGCTCACCCCCCCGAGCGTCAATGAACACTGAAGCTTTCTTT. The chain combines TRBV18 with TRBJ1-1; D unresolved. Germline CDR1 and CDR2: KGHSH and LQKENI. Trimming left V 3 bases short and J 0 bases short, with 14 bases between. There are 16 residues in the CDR3. Full variable domain (rest looked up from reference TRBV18 and TRBJ1-1): NAGVMQNPRHLVRRRGQEARLRCSPMKGHSHVYWYRQLPEEGLKFMVYLQKENIIDESGMPKERFSAEFPKEGPSILRIQQVVRGDSAAYFCASSPPRASMNTEAFFGQGTRLTVV.

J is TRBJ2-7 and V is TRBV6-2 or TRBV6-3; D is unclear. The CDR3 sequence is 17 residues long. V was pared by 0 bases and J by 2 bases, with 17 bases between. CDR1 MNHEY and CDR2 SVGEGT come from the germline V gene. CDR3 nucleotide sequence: TGTGCCAGCAGTTACTCGGTGGCAGGCAGTCCTCCCTACGAGCAGTACGTC. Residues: CASSYSVAGSPPYEQYV.

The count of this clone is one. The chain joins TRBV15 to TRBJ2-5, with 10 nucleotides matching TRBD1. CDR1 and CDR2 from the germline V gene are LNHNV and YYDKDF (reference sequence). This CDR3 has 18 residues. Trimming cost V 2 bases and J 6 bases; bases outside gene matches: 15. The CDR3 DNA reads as TGTGCCACCAGCAGATCCAAGCTTGAGGGACAGGGGTCAAAGACCCAGTACTTC. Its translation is CATSRSKLEGQGSKTQYF. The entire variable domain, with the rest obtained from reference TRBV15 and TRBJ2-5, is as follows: DAMVIQNPRYQVTQFGKPVTLSCSQTLNHNVMYWYQQKSSQAPKLLFHYYDKDFNNEADTPDNFQSRRPNTSFCFLDIRSPGLGDTAMYLCATSRSKLEGQGSKTQYFGPGTRLLVL.

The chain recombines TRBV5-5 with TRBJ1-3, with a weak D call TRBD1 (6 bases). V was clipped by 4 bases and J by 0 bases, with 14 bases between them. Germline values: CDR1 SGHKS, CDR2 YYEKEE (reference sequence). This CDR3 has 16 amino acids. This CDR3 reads CASSRPGHRSGNTIYF. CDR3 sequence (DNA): TGTGCCAGCAGCAGGCCGGGACACCGCTCTGGAAACACCATATATTTT.

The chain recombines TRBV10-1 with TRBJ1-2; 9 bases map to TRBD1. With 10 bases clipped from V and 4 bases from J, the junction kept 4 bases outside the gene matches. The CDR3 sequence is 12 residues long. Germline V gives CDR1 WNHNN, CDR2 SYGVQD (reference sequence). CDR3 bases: TGCGCCACTTGGGACAGGGCCTATGGCTACACCTTC. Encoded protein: CATWDRAYGYTF.

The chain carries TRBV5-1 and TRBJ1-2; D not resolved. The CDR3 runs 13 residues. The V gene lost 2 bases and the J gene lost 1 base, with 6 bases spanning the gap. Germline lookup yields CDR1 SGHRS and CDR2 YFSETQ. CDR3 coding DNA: TGCGCCAGCAGCTTTGGGAGTAACTATGGCTACACCTTC. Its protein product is CASSFGSNYGYTF. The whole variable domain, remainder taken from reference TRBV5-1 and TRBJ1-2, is KAGVTQTPRYLIKTRGQQVTLSCSPISGHRSVSWYQQTPGQGLQFLFEYFSETQRNKGNFPGRFSGRQFSNSRSEMNVSTLELGDSALYLCASSFGSNYGYTFGSGTRLTVV.

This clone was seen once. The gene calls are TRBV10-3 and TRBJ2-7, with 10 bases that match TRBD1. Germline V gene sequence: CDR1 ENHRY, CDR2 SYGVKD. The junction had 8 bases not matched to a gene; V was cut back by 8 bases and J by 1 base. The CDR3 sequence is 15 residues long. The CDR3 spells CAIRGGTGVSYEQYV. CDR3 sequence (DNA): TGTGCCATCCGGGGGGGGACAGGGGTGTCCTACGAGCAGTACGTC.

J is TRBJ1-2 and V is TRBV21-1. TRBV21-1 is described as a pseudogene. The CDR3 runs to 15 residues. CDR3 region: CASSKEEGLIYGYTF. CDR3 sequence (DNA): TGTGCCAGCAGCAAAGAAGAGGGACTGATCTATGGCTACACCTTC.

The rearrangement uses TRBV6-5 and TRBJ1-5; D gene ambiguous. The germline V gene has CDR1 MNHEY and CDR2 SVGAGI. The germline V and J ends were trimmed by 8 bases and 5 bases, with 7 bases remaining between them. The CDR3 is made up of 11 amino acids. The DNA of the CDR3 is TGTGCCAGCGGGCGAGATCAGCCCCAGCATTTT. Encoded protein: CASGRDQPQHF.

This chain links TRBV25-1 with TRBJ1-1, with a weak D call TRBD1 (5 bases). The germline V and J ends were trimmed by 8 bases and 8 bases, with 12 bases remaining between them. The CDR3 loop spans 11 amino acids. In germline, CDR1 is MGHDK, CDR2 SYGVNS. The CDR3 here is CASRLGAEAFF. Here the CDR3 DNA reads TGTGCCAGCCGGTTAGGGGCGGAAGCTTTCTTT.